Detailed here is one T cell receptor (beta chain). These data originate in a study of blood T cell repertoires in COVID-19. Germline assignment: CDR1 SGHVS and CDR2 FQNEAQ. Trimming took 2 bases from V and 4 from J; bases not matched to a gene: 8. This CDR3 has 16 residues. Assay used: immunoSEQ multiplex PCR; TCRdb lists only in-frame clones, some missing. The profile shows approximately 150,000 clones, 87% of them singletons. The chain has TRBV7-8 and TRBJ1-5; 7 nucleotides align to TRBD1. The receptor comes from a human donor with acute COVID-19. The donor label of this sample is uncertain. Sequenced input: PBMCs or T cells enriched from blood (not recorded which). The CDR3, as DNA: TGTGCCAGCAGCTTACAGGGGGGACCAATGAATCAGCCCCAGCATTTT. It is translated as CASSLQGGPMNQPQHF.